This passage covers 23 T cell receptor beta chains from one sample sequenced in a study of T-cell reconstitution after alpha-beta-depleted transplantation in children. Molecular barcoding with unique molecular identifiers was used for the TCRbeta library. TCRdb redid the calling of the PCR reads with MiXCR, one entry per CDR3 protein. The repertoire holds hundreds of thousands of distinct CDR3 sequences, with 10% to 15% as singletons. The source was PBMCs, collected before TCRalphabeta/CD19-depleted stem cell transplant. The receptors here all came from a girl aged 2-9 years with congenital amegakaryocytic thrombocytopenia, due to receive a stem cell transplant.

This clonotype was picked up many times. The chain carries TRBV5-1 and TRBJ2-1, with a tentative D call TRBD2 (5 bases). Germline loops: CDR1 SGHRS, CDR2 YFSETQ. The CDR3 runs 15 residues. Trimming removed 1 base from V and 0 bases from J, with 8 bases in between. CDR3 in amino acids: CASSLKTSSYNEQFF. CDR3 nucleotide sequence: TGCGCCAGCAGCTTGAAAACTAGCTCCTACAATGAGCAGTTCTTC. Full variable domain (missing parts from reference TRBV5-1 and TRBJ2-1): KAGVTQTPRYLIKTRGQQVTLSCSPISGHRSVSWYQQTPGQGLQFLFEYFSETQRNKGNFPGRFSGRQFSNSRSEMNVSTLELGDSALYLCASSLKTSSYNEQFFGPGTRLTVL.

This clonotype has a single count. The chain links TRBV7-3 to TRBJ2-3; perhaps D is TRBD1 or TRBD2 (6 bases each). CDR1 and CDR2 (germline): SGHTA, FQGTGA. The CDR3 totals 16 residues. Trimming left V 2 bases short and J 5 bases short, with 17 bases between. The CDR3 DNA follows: TGTGCCAGCAGCTTAGCCCCGGGGGCGACAGGAGATACGCAGTATTTT. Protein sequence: CASSLAPGATGDTQYF.

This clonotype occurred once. The CDR3 nucleotides read TGCAGTGCTCCTCGGGAGGGCCGAGATACGCAGTATTTT. Protein: CSAPREGRDTQYF. The chain couples TRBV20-1 to TRBJ2-3; 8 bases agree with TRBD2. Trimming took 5 bases from V and 5 from J; bases not matched to a gene: 6. Looked up from germline, CDR1 is DFQATT and CDR2 is SNEGSKA (reference sequence). CDR3 length: 13 residues.

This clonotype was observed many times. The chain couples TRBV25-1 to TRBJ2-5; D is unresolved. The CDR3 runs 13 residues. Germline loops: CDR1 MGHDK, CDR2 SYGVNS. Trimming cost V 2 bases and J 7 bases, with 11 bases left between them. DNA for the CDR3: TGTGCCAGCAGTGAACTTAGCTCACGGACCCAGTACTTC. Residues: CASSELSSRTQYF.

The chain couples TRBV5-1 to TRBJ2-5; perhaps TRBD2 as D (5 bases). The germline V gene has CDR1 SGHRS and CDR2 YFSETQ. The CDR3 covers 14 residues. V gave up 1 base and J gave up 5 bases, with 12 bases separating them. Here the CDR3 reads CASSLTFLAETQYF. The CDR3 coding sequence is TGCGCCAGCAGCTTGACATTCTTAGCGGAGACCCAGTACTTC.

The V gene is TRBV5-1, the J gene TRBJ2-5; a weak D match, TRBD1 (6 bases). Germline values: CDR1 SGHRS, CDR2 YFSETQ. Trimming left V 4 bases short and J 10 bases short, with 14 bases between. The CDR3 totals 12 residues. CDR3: CASSADTGYQYF. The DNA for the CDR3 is TGCGCCAGCAGCGCAGATACAGGGTACCAGTACTTC. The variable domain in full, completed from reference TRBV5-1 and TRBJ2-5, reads KAGVTQTPRYLIKTRGQQVTLSCSPISGHRSVSWYQQTPGQGLQFLFEYFSETQRNKGNFPGRFSGRQFSNSRSEMNVSTLELGDSALYLCASSADTGYQYFGPGTRLLVL.

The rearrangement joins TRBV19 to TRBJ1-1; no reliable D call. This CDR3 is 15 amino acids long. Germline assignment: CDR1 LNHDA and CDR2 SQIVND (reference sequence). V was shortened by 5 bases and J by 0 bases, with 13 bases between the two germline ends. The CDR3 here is CASSFSGAMNTEAFF. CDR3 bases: TGTGCCAGTAGTTTCTCAGGAGCCATGAACACTGAAGCTTTCTTT.

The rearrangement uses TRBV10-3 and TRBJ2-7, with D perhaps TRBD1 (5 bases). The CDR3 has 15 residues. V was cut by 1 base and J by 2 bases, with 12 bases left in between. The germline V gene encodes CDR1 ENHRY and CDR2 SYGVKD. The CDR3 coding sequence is TGTGCCATCAGTGAGTTTTCGACAGAAACCTACGAGCAGTACTTC. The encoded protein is CAISEFSTETYEQYF.

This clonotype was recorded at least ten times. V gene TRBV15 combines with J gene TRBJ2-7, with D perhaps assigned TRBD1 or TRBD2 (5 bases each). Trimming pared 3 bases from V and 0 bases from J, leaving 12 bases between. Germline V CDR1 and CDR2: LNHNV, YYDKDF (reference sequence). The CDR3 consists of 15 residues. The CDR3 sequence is CATSSQGSDSYEQYF. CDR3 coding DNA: TGTGCCACCAGCAGCCAGGGTAGCGACTCCTACGAGCAGTACTTC.

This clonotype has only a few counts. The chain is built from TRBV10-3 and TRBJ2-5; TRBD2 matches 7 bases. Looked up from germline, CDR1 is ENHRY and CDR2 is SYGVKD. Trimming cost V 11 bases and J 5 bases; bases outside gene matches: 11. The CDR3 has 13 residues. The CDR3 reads CAVKPSGTETQYF. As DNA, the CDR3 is TGTGCCGTGAAACCAAGCGGGACGGAGACCCAGTACTTC.

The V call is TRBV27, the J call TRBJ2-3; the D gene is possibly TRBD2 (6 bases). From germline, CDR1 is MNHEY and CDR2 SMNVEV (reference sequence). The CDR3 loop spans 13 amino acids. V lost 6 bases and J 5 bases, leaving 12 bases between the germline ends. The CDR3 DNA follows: TGTGCCAGCAGAGGCGGGATGATAGATACGCAGTATTTT. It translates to CASRGGMIDTQYF.

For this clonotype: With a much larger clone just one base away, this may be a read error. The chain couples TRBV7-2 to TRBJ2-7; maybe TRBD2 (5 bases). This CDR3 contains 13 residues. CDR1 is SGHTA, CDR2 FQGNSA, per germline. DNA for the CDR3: TGTGCCAGCAGCTTAATGAGGGATGCCGAGCTGTACTTC. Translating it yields CASSLMRDAELYF.

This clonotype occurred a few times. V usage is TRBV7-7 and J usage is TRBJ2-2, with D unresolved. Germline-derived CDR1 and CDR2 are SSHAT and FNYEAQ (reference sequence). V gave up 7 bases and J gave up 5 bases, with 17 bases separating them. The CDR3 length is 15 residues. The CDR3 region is CASTITPGLTGELFF. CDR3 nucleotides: TGTGCCAGCACCATTACCCCCGGGCTTACCGGGGAGCTGTTTTTT.

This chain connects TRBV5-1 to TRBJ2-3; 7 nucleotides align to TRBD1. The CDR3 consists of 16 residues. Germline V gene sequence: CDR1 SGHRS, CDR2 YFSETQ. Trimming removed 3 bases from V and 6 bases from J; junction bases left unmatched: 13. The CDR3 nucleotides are TGCGCCAGCAGCTACGATGGGACAGATGGGTCGGATACGCAGTATTTT. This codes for CASSYDGTDGSDTQYF.

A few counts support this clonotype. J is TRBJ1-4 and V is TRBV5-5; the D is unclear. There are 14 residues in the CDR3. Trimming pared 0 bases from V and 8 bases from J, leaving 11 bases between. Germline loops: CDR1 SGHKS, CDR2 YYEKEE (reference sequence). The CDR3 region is CASSLGQAPEKLFF. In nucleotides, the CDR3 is TGTGCCAGCAGCTTGGGGCAGGCCCCGGAAAAACTGTTTTTT.

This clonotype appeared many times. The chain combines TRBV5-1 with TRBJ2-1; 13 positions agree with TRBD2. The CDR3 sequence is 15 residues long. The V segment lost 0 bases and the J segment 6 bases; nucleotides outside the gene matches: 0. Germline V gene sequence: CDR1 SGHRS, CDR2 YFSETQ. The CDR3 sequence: CASSLGTSGSNEQFF. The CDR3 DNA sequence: TGCGCCAGCAGCTTGGGGACTAGCGGGAGCAATGAGCAGTTCTTC.

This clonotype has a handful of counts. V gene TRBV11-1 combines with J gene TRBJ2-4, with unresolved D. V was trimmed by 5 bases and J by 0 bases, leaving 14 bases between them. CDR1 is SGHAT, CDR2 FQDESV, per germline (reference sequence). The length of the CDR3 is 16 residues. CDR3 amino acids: CASSRSYALAKNIQYF. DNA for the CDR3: TGTGCCAGCAGCCGATCTTACGCTCTAGCCAAAAACATTCAGTACTTC.

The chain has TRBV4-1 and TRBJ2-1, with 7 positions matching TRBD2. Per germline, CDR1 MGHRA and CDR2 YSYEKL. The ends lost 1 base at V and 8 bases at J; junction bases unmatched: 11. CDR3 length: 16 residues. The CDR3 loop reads CASSQAPGLRLHEQFF. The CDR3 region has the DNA TGCGCCAGCAGCCAAGCCCCGGGACTAAGACTCCATGAGCAGTTCTTC.

The CDR3 DNA is TGTGCCAGCAGTCCCCCCCCTGGGGCCAACGTCCTGACTTTC. This sequence encodes CASSPPPGANVLTF. The rearrangement links TRBV6-1 to TRBJ2-6; no firm D call. This CDR3 has 14 residues. Trimming took 5 bases from V and 2 from J, leaving 7 bases between them. Germline V gene lookup returns CDR1 MNHNS and CDR2 SASEGT.

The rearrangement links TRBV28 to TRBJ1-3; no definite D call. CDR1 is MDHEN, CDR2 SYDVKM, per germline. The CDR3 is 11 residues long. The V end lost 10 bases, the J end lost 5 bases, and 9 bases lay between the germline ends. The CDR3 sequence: CATNRRNTIYF. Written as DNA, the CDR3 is TGTGCCACTAACCGAAGAAACACCATATATTTT.

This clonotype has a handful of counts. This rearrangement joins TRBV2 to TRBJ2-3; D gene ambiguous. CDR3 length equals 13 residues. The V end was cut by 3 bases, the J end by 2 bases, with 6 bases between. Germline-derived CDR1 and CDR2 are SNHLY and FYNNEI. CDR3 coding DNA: TGTGCCAGCAGTGAGGTCGACACAGATACGCAGTATTTT. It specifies CASSEVDTDTQYF.

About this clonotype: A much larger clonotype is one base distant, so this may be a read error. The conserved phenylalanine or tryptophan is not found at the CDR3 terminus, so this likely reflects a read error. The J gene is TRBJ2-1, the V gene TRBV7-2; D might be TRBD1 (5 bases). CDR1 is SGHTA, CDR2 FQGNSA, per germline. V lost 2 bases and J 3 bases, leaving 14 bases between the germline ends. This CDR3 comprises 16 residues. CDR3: CASSLSWGQGYNEQFL. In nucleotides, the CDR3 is TGTGCCAGCAGCTTATCATGGGGCCAGGGCTACAATGAGCAGTTCCTC.

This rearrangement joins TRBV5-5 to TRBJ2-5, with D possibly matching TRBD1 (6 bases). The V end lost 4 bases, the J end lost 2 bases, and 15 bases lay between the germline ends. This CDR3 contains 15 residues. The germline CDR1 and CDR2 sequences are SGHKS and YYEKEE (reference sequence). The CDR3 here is CASSPVPGVQETQYF. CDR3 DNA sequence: TGTGCCAGCAGCCCCGTCCCAGGGGTTCAAGAGACCCAGTACTTC.